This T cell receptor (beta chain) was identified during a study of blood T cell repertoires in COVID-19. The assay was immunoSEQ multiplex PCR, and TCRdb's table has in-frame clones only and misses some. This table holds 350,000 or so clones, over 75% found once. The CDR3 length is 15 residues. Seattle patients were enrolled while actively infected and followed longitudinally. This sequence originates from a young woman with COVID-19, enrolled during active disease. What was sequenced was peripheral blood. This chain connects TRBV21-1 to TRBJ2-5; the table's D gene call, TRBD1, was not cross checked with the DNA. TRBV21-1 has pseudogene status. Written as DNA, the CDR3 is TGTGCCAGCAGCAAAAAGGAAGGGGTCCAAGAGACCCAGTACTTC. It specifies CASSKKEGVQETQYF.